The 2 T cell receptor beta chains presented below share a single source sample, sequenced in a study of cytomegalovirus exposure and HLA in healthy donors (dated by TCRdb to the late 2010s). Library construction relied on the immunoSEQ multiplex PCR assay. The multiplex PCR relied on a mix of 60 forward primers for TCR Vbeta segments and 13 reverse primers for TCR Jbeta segments. Drawn from immuneACCESS, this table holds only the in-frame rearrangements with V and J called that TCRdb kept. Clones are partly lost; checked studies trace under half to an unresolved V gene and leave the rest unexplained. This sample holds 150,000 to 200,000 clones; 71% were observed only once. Clones ranked in the top ten supply more than 1.3% of the sample. Sequenced material: PBMCs. The receptors were sampled from a girl under 18 in good health and CMV-seronegative.

A single count supports this clone. This sequence joins TRBV5-1 and TRBJ1-2; D is perhaps TRBD1 (6 bases). There are 14 residues in the CDR3. Between the trimmed V and J ends, which lost 4 bases and 0 bases, there was a span of 10 bases. Germline V lookup: CDR1 SGHRS, CDR2 YFSETQ. The CDR3: CASSEQGPNYGYTF. DNA for the CDR3: TGCGCCAGCAGCGAACAGGGACCTAACTATGGCTACACCTTC.

The sample holds one count of this clone. The rearrangement links TRBV4-1 to TRBJ1-2; 7 bases are shared with TRBD1. CDR3 length: 17 residues. Germline CDR1 MGHRA, CDR2 YSYEKL. Trimming took 4 bases from V and 2 from J; bases not matched to a gene: 13. In nucleotides, the CDR3 is TGCGCCAGCAGCCCCGGGACAGTTGGGGCGGGGAACTATGGCTACACCTTC. Protein sequence: CASSPGTVGAGNYGYTF.